This TCR beta chain stems from a study of cytomegalovirus exposure and HLA in healthy donors. This clone has only a few counts. This CDR3 contains 13 residues. V gave up 7 bases and J gave up 4 bases, with 10 bases separating them. Germline loops: CDR1 MDHEN, CDR2 SYDVKM. The PCR ran on 60 Vbeta and 13 Jbeta primers. The protocol was immunoSEQ multiplex PCR, while the TCRdb copy is restricted to in-frame clones and leaves out a portion. The sample records approximately 160,000 clones, about 70% being singletons. In nominal health when sampled, donors likely had unrecorded immune exposures nonetheless. The TCR was taken from a woman between 18 and 30 years old in good health and CMV-seropositive. The V and J genes are TRBV28 and TRBJ2-2; D perhaps matches TRBD1 (6 bases). Sequenced material: PBMCs. The CDR3, as DNA: TGTGCCAGCACCTGGACAGTCACCGGGGAGCTGTTTTTT. It codes for CASTWTVTGELFF.